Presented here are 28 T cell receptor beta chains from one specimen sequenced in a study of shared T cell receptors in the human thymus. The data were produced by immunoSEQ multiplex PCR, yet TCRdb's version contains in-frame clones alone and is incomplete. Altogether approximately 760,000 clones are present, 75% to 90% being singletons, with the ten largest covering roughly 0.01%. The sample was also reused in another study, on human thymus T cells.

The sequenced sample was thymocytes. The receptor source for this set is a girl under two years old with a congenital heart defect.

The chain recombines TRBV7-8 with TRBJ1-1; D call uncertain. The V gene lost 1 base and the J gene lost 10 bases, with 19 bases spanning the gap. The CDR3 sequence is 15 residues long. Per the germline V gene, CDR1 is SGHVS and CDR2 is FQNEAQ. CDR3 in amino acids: CASSLVLGLKTGAFF. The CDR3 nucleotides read TGTGCCAGCAGCTTAGTACTCGGTCTCAAAACCGGAGCTTTCTTT.

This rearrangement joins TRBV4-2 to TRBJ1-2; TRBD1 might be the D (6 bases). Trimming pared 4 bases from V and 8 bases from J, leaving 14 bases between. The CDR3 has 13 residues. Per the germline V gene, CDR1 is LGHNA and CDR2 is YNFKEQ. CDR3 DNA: TGTGCCAGCAGCCTCCCTACAGGGTACGGCTACACCTTC. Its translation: CASSLPTGYGYTF.

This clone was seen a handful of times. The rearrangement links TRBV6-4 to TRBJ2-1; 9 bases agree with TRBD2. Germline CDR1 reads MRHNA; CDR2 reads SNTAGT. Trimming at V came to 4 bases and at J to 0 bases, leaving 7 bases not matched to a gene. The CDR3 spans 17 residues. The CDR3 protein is CASSASSGGSSYNEQFF. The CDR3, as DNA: TGTGCCAGCAGTGCTAGTAGCGGGGGAAGCTCCTACAATGAGCAGTTCTTC.

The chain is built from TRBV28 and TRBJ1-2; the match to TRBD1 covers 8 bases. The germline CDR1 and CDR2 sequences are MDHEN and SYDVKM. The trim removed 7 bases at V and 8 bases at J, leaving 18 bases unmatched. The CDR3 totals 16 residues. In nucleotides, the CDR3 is TGTGCCAGCACCGAGGACAGGGCAGGGGGCTTGGGAGGCTACACCTTC. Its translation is CASTEDRAGGLGGYTF.

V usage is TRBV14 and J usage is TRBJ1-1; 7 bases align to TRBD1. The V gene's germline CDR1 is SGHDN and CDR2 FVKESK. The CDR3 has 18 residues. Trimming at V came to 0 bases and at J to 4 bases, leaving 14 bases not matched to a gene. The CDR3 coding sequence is TGTGCCAGCAGCCAAGATTTGAAAAGGGGGCGCGACCCCACTGAAGCTTTCTTT. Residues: CASSQDLKRGRDPTEAFF.

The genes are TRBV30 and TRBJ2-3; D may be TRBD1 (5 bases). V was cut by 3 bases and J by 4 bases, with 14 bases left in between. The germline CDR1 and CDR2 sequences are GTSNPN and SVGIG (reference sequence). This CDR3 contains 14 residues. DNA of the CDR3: TGTGCCTGGAGGCCAAGGGGATTCGCAGATACGCAGTATTTT. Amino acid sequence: CAWRPRGFADTQYF. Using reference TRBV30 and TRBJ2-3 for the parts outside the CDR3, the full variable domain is SQTIHQWPATLVQPVGSPLSLECTVEGTSNPNLYWYRQAAGRGLQLLFYSVGIGQISSEVPQNLSASRPQDRQFILSSKKLLLSDSGFYLCAWRPRGFADTQYFGPGTRLTVL.

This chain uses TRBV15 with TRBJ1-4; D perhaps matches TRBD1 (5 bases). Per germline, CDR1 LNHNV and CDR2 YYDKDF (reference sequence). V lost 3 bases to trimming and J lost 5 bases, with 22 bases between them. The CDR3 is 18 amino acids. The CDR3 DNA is TGTGCCACCAGCAGGTTTGGGGGAGGGAGGGGAGAGAATGAAAAACTGTTTTTT. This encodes CATSRFGGGRGENEKLFF.

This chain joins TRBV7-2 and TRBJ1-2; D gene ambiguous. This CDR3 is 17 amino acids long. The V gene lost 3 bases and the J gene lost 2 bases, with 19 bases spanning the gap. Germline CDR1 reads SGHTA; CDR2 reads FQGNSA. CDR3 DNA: TGTGCCAGCAGCTTCTATTTGGGAGGGAGACCAAACTATGGCTACACCTTC. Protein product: CASSFYLGGRPNYGYTF.

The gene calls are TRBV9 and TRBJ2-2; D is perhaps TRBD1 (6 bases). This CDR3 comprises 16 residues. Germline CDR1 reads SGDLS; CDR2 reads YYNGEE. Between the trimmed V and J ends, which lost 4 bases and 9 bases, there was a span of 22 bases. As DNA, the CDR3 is TGTGCCAGCAGCCTTAGTACGGTGGGGGCGGTTAGGGAGCTGTTTTTT. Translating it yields CASSLSTVGAVRELFF.

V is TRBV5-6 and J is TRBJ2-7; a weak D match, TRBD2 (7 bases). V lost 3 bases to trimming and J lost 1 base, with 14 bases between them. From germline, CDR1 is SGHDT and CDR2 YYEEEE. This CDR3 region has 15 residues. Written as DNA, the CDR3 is TGTGCCAGCAGCTCTTGGGGGGGGGCGTCCTACGAGCAGTACTTC. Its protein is CASSSWGGASYEQYF. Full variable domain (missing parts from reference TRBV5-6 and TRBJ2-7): DAGVTQSPTHLIKTRGQQVTLRCSPKSGHDTVSWYQQALGQGPQFIFQYYEEEERQRGNFPDRFSGHQFPNYSSELNVNALLLGDSALYLCASSSWGGASYEQYFGPGTRLTVT.

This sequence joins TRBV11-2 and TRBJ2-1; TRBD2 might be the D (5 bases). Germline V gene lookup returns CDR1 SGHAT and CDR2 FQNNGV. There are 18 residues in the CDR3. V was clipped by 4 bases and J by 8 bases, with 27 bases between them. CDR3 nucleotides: TGTGCCAGCAGCTCGCAGATCCGGGATCTCTTATGTAGGGATGAGCAGTTCTTC. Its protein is CASSSQIRDLLCRDEQFF.

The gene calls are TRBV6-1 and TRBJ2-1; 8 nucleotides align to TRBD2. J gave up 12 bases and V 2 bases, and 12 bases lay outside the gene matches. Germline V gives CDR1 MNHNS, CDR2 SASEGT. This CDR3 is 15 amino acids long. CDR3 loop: CASSETGGAGIGQFF. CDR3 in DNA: TGTGCCAGCAGTGAAACCGGGGGGGCCGGAATTGGGCAGTTCTTC.

The CDR3 bases are TGCGCCAGCACCCCCCCGGAGGCGAGAACTAGCACAGATACGCAGTATTTT. It is translated as CASTPPEARTSTDTQYF. V and J are TRBV5-1 and TRBJ2-3, with D tentatively TRBD2 (5 bases). Germline V gene lookup returns CDR1 SGHRS and CDR2 YFSETQ. The CDR3 loop spans 17 amino acids. V was cut by 6 bases and J by 0 bases, with 20 bases left in between.

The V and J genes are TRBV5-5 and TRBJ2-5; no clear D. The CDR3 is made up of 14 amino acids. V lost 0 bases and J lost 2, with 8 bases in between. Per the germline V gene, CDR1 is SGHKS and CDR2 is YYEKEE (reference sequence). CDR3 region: CASSLAARQETQYF. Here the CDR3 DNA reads TGTGCCAGCAGCTTGGCCGCGAGACAAGAGACCCAGTACTTC.

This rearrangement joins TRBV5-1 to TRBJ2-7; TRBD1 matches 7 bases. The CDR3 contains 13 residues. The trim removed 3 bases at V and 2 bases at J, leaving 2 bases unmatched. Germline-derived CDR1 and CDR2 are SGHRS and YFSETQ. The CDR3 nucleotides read TGCGCCAGCAGCTGGGGACAGACCTACGAGCAGTACTTC. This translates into CASSWGQTYEQYF.

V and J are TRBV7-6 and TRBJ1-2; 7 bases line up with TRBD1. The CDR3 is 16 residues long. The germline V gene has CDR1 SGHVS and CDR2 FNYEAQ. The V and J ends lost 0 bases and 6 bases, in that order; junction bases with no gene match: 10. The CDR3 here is CASSLAGTATMHGYTF. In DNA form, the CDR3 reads TGTGCCAGCAGCTTAGCCGGGACAGCCACGATGCATGGCTACACCTTC.

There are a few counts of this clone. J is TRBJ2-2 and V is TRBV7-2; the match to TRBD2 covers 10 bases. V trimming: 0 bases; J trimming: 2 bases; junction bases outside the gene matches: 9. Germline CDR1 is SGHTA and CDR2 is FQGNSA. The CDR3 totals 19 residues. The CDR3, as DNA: TGTGCCAGCAGCTTAGCGGGTGCTAGCGGGGGCCCAAACACCGGGGAGCTGTTTTTT. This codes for CASSLAGASGGPNTGELFF. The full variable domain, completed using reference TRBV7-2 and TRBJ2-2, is GAGVSQSPSNKVTEKGKDVELRCDPISGHTALYWYRQSLGQGLEFLIYFQGNSAPDKSGLPSDRFSAERTGGSVSTLTIQRTQQEDSAVYLCASSLAGASGGPNTGELFFGEGSRLTVL.

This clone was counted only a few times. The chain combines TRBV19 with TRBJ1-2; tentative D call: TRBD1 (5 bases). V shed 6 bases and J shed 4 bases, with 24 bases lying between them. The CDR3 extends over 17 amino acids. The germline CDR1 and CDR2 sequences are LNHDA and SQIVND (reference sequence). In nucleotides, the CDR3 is TGTGCCAGTAGGGGGCCTAGGAGGGGAGGGCCGGTCTATGGCTACACCTTC. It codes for CASRGPRRGGPVYGYTF.

The CDR3 coding sequence is TGCGCCAGCAGCCAAGAAGAGGGGGCTACCATACCCTACGAGCAGTACTTC. This gives the protein CASSQEEGATIPYEQYF. The chain combines TRBV4-3 with TRBJ2-7, with TRBD1 matching over 7 bases. J gave up 2 bases and V 0 bases, and 10 bases lay outside the gene matches. Germline V gives CDR1 LGHNA, CDR2 YSLEER. The CDR3 has 17 amino acids.

CDR3 DNA: TGTGCCAGCCCCTCGGGGGGGAACACTGAAGCTTTCTTT. Its protein is CASPSGGNTEAFF. The V call is TRBV2, the J call TRBJ1-1, with D perhaps matching TRBD1 (5 bases). V lost 8 bases, J lost 1 base, and 11 bases lay in between. Germline lookup yields CDR1 SNHLY and CDR2 FYNNEI. The length of the CDR3 is 13 residues.

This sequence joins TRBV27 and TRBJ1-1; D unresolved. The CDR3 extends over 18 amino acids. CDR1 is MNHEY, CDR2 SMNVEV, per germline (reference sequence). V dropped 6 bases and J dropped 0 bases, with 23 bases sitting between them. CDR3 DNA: TGTGCCAGCAGCCCCGGTCATTGCCCCCCGCCCATGAACACTGAAGCTTTCTTT. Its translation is CASSPGHCPPPMNTEAFF.

CDR3 sequence: CASSPTRGRSGNTIYF. The CDR3 bases are TGCGCCAGCAGCCCTACGCGGGGCAGGTCTGGAAACACCATATATTTT. V and J are TRBV5-1 and TRBJ1-3; D is possibly TRBD1 (5 bases). Germline V gene lookup returns CDR1 SGHRS and CDR2 YFSETQ. The V end was cut by 4 bases, the J end by 1 base, with 15 bases between. The CDR3 length is 16 residues.

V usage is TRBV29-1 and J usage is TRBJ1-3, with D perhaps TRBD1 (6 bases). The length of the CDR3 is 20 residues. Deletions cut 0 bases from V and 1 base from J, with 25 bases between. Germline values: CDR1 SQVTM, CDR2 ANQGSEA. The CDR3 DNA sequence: TGCAGCGTTGAAGATAAGTCCGGGACAACCGGGACCCGATCTGGAAACACCATATATTTT. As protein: CSVEDKSGTTGTRSGNTIYF. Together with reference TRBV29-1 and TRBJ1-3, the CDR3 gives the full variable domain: SAVISQKPSRDICQRGTSLTIQCQVDSQVTMMFWYRQQPGQSLTLIATANQGSEATYESGFVIDKFPISRPNLTFSTLTVSNMSPEDSSIYLCSVEDKSGTTGTRSGNTIYFGEGSWLTVV.

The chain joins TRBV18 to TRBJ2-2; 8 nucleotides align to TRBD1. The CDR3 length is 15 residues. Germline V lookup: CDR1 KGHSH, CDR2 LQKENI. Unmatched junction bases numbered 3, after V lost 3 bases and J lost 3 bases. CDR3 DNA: TGTGCCAGCTCACCCAGGGGGCGCGACACCGGGGAGCTGTTTTTT. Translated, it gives CASSPRGRDTGELFF.

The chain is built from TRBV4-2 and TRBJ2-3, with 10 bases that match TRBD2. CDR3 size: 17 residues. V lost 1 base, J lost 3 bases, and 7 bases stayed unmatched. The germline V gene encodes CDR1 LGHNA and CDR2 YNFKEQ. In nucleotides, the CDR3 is TGTGCCAGCAGCCAAGCTCCGGGACTAGCGAGGACAGATACGCAGTATTTT. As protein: CASSQAPGLARTDTQYF.

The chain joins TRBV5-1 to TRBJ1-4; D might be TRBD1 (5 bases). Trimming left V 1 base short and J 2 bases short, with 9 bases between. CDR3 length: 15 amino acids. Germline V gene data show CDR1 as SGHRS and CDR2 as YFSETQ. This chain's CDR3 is CASSLWGHTNEKLFF. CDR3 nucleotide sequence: TGCGCCAGCAGCTTGTGGGGCCATACTAATGAAAAACTGTTTTTT.

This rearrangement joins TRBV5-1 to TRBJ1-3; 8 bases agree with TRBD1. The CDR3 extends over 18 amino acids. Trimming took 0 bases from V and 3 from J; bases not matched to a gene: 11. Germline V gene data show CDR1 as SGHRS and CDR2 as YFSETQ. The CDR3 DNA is TGCGCCAGCAGCTTGGTGCCGGGACAGGCCGAGAATGGAAACACCATATATTTT. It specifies CASSLVPGQAENGNTIYF.

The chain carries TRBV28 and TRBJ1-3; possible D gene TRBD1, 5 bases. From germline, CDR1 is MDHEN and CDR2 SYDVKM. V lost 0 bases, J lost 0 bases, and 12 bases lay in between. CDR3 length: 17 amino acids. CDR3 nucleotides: TGTGCCAGCAGTTTATGTCGGACAAACTACTCTGGAAACACCATATATTTT. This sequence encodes CASSLCRTNYSGNTIYF. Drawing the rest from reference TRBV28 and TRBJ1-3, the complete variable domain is DVKVTQSSRYLVKRTGEKVFLECVQDMDHENMFWYRQDPGLGLRLIYFSYDVKMKEKGDIPEGYSVSREKKERFSLILESASTNQTSMYLCASSLCRTNYSGNTIYFGEGSWLTVV.